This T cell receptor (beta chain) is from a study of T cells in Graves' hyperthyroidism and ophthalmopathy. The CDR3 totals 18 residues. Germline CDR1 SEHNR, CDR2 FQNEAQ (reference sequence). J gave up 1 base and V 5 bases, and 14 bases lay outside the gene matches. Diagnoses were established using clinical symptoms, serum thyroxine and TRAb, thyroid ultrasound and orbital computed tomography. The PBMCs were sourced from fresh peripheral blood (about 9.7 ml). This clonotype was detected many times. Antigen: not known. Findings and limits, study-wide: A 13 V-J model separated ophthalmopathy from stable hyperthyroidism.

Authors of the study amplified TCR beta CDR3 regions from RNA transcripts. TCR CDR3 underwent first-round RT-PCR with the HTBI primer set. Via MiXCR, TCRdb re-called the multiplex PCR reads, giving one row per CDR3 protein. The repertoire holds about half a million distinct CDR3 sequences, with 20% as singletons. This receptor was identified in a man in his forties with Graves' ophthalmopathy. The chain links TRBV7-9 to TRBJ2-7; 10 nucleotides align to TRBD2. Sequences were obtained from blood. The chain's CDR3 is CASSPPRLAGEGSYEQYF. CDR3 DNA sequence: TGTGCCAGCAGCCCGCCTAGGCTAGCGGGAGAGGGATCCTACGAGCAGTACTTC.